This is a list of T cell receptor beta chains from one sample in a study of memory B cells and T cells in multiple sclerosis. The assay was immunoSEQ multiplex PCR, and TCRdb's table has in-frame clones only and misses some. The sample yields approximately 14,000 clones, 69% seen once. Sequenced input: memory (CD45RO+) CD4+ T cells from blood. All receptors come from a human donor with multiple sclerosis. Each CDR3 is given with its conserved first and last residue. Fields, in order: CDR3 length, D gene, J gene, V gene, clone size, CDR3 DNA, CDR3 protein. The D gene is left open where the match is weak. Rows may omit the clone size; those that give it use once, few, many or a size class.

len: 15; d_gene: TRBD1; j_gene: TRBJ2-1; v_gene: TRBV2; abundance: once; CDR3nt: TGTGCCAGCAGGGGACAGCACACCTTCCACAATGAGCAGTTCTTC; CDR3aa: CASRGQHTFHNEQFF
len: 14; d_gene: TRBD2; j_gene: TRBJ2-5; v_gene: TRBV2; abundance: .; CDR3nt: TGTGCCAGCAGTGCTTCGGGGGGGCCGAAGACCCAGTACTTC; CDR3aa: CASSASGGPKTQYF
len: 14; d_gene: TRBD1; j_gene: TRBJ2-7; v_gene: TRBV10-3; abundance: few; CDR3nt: TGTGCCATCAGTGCCCGGGACAGCTCCTACGAGCAGTACTTC; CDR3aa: CAISARDSSYEQYF
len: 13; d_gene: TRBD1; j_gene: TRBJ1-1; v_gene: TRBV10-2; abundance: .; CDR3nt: TGCGCCAGCAGCAGGGACAGCGACACTGAAGCTTTCTTT; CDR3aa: CASSRDSDTEAFF
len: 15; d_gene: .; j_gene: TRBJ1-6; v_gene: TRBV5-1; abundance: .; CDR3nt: TGCGCCAGCAGCTTGGAGGACAGAACTAATTCACCCCTCCACTTT; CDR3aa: CASSLEDRTNSPLHF
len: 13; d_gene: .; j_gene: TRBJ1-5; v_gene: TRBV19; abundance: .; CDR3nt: TGTGCCAGTAGTATAGTCGGGAGTCAGCCCCAGCATTTT; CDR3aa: CASSIVGSQPQHF
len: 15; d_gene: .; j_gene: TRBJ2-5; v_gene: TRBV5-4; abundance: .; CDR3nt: TGTGCCAGCAGTACGGGACATGCCCAGCAAGAGACCCAGTACTTC; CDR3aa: CASSTGHAQQETQYF
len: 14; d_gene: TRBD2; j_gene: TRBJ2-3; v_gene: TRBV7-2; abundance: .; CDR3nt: TGTGCCAGGAGCCGGGGGGGGGACACAGATACGCAGTATTTT; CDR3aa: CARSRGGDTDTQYF
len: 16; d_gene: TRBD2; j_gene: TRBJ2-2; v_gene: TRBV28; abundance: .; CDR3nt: TGTGCCAGCGACGGGGGTCTAGCGGGGATCACCGGGGAGCTGTTTTTT; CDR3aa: CASDGGLAGITGELFF
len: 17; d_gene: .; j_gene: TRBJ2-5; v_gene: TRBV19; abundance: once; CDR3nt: TGTGCCAGTAGCCAACGTGGGGGAGGGGGTTTCCAAGAGACCCAGTACTTC; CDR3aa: CASSQRGGGGFQETQYF
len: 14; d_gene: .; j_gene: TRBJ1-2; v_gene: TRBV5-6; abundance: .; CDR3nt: TGTGCCAGCAGCTTGGCCAGGGGCCGTGGTGGCTACACCTTC; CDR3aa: CASSLARGRGGYTF
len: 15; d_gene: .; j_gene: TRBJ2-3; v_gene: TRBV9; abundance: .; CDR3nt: TGTGCCAGCAGCGTAGCCCTAAAACAGGCAGATACGCAGTATTTT; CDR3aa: CASSVALKQADTQYF
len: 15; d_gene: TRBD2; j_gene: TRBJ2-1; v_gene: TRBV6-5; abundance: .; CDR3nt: TGTGCCAGCAGTTACTCGGCCGCGGGAGGCAATGAGCAGTTCTTC; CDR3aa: CASSYSAAGGNEQFF
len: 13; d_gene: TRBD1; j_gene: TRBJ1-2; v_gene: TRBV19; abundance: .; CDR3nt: TGTGCCAGTAGTCCGACAGGGGCCTATGGCTACACCTTC; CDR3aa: CASSPTGAYGYTF
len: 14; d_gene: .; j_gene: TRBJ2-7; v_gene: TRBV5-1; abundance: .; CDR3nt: TGCGCCAGCAGTTCTGGTGGAGGCTCCTACGAGCAGTACTTC; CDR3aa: CASSSGGGSYEQYF
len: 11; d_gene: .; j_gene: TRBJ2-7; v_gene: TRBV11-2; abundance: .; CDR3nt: TGTGCCAGCGGACCGGGGAAAGAGCAGTACTTC; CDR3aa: CASGPGKEQYF
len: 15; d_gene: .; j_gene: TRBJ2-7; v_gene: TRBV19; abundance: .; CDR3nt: TGTGCCAGTAGTATACAGTGGACAGCTGCCTACGAGCAGTACTTC; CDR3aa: CASSIQWTAAYEQYF
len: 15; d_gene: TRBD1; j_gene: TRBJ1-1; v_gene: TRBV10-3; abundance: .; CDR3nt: TGTGCCGTTCGGGGGGACAGGGCCATGAACACTGAAGCTTTCTTT; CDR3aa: CAVRGDRAMNTEAFF
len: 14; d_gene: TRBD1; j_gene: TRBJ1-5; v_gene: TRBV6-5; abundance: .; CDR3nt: TGTGCCAGCAGTCAGACAGGGGGCGGACAGCCCCAGCATTTT; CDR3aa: CASSQTGGGQPQHF
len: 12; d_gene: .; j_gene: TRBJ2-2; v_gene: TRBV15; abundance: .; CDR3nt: TGTGCCACCAGCTCCCCCCTCGGGGAGCTGTTTTTT; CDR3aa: CATSSPLGELFF
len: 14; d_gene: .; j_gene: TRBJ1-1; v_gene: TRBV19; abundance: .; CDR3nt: TGTGCCAGTAGTATAGCGGGGGGGCTCTCGGGAGCTTTCTTT; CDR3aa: CASSIAGGLSGAFF